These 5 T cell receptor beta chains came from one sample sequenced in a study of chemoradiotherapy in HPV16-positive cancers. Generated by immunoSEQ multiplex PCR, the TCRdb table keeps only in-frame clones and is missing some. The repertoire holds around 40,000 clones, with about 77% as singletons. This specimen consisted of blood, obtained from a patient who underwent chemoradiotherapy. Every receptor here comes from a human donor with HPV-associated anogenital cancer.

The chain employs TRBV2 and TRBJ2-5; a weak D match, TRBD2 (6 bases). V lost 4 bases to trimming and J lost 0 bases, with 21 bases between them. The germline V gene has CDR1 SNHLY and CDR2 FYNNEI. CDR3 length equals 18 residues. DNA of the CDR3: TGTGCCAGCAGTGCCTATGGTAGGGGAGCGGGCGACCAAGAGACCCAGTACTTC. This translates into CASSAYGRGAGDQETQYF.

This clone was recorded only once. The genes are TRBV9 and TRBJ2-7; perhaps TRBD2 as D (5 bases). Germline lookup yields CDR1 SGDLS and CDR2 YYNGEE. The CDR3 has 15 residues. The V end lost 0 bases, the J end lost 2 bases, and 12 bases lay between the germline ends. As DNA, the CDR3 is TGTGCCAGCAGCGTAGAAGAGGGATCAACCTACGAGCAGTACTTC. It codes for CASSVEEGSTYEQYF.

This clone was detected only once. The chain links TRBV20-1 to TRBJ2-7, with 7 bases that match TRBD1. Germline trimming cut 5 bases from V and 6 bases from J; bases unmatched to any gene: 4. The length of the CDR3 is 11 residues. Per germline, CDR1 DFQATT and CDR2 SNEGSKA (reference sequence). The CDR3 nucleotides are TGCAGTGCTTACAGGGGAGTCGAGCAGTACTTC. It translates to CSAYRGVEQYF.

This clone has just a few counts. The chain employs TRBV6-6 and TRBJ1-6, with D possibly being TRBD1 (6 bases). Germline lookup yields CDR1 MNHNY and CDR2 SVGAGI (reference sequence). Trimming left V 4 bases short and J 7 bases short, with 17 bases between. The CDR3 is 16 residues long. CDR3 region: CASSSASQGSNSPLHF. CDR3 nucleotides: TGTGCCAGCAGTTCCGCCTCACAGGGATCCAATTCACCCCTCCACTTT.

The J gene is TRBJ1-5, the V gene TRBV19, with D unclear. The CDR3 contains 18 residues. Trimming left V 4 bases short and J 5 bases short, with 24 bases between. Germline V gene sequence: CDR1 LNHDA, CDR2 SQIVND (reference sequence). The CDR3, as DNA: TGTGCCAGTAGTACCCTACAGAGAGGCCTCCTCCCGTATCAGCCCCAGCATTTT. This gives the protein CASSTLQRGLLPYQPQHF.